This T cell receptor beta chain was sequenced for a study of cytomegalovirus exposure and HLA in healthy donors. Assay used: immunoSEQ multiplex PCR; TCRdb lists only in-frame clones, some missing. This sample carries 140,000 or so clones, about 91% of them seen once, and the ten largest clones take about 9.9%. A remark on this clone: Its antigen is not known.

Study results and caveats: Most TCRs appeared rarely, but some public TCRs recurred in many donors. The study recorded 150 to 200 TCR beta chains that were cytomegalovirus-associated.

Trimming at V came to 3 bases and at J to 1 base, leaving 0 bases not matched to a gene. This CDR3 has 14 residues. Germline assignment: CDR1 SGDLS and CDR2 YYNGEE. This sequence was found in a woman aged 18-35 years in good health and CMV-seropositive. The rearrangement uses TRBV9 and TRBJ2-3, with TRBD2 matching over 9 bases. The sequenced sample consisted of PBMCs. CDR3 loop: CASSASGGTDTQYF. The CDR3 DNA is TGTGCCAGCAGCGCTAGCGGGGGCACAGATACGCAGTATTTT.